Listed below are T cell receptor beta chains from one sample, sequenced in a study of radiotherapy plus CTLA-4 blockade in lung cancer. Method: immunoSEQ multiplex PCR; TCRdb's copy keeps in-frame clones and lacks some. This table holds under 65,000 clones, about 85% found once. The specimen comprised peripheral blood, sampled from a patient treated with radiotherapy plus ipilimumab. All receptors come from a human donor with non-small cell lung cancer who had a complete response to radiotherapy plus ipilimumab. CDR3s include the opening cysteine and the closing phenylalanine or tryptophan. Each record gives: J gene, V gene, clone size, D gene, CDR3 protein, CDR3 DNA. The D gene is left open where the match is weak. Size tells how often a clone was seen (once, few, many) or the class of an expanded clone, and some rows leave it out.

TRBJ1-2	TRBV6-6	-	TRBD1	CASSYESGQNYGYTF	TGTGCCAGCAGTTACGAGTCGGGACAGAACTATGGCTACACCTTC
TRBJ1-2	TRBV5-1	-	-	CASSLVAQTSSYGYTF	TGCGCCAGCAGCTTGGTTGCGCAGACTTCATCTTATGGCTACACCTTC
TRBJ1-2	TRBV27	-	-	CASSFRAGNYGYTF	TGTGCCAGCAGTTTTCGGGCAGGGAACTATGGCTACACCTTC
TRBJ1-2	TRBV7-9	-	-	CAISRGIPNYGYTF	TGTGCCATCTCCCGGGGGATCCCTAACTATGGCTACACCTTC
TRBJ1-5	TRBV19	-	-	CASSLTPNQPQHF	TGTGCCAGTAGTTTGACACCCAATCAGCCCCAGCATTTT
TRBJ2-1	TRBV9	once	TRBD2	CASSPGLAREQFF	TGTGCCAGCAGCCCGGGACTAGCGAGGGAGCAGTTCTTC
TRBJ1-6	TRBV11-2	-	-	CASRLTGIYNSPLHF	TGTGCCAGCAGGTTAACAGGGATCTATAATTCACCCCTCCACTTT
TRBJ2-1	TRBV29-1	-	TRBD1	CSVLTGAEGEQFF	TGCAGCGTACTAACAGGGGCGGAAGGTGAGCAGTTCTTC
TRBJ2-2	TRBV4-1	-	TRBD2	CASSHFKGGRGRTNTGELFF	TGCGCCAGCAGCCATTTCAAGGGGGGGCGCGGGAGGACTAACACCGGGGAGCTGTTTTTT
TRBJ2-1	TRBV6-4	-	TRBD1	CASSVGQGPYNEQFF	TGTGCCAGCAGTGTAGGACAGGGGCCCTACAATGAGCAGTTCTTC